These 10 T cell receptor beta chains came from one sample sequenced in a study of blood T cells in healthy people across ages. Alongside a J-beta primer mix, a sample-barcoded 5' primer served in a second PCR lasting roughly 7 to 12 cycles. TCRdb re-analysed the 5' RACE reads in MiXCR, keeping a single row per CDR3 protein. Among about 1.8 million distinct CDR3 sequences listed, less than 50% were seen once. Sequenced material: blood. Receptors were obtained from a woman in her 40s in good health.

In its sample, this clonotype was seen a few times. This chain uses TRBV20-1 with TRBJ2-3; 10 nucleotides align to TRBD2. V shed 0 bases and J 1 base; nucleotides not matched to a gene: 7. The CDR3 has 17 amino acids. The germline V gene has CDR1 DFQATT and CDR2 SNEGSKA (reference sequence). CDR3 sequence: CSARETSGPPRTDTQYF. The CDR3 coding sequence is TGCAGTGCTAGAGAGACTAGCGGGCCCCCTCGCACAGATACGCAGTATTTT.

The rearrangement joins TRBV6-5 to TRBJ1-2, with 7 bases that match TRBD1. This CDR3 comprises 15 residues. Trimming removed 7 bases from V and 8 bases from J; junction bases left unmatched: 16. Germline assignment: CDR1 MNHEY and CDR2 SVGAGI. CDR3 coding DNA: TGTGCCAGCACCAGCGGACAGGCGGAATCGCGGGGCTACACCTTC. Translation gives CASTSGQAESRGYTF.

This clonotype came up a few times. CDR3 nucleotides: TGTGCCATCAGGTCTGCAACTAATGAAAAACTGTTTTTT. It encodes CAIRSATNEKLFF. This sequence joins TRBV10-3 and TRBJ1-4; D ambiguous. Germline assignment: CDR1 ENHRY and CDR2 SYGVKD. The CDR3 runs to 13 residues. Trimming cost V 6 bases and J 0 bases, with 5 bases left between them.

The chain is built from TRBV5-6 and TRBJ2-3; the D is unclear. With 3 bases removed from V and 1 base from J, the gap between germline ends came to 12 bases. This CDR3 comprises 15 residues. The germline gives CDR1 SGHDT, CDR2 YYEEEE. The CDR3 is CASSSKLDRTDTQYF. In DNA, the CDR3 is TGTGCCAGCAGCTCCAAATTAGACCGCACAGATACGCAGTATTTT. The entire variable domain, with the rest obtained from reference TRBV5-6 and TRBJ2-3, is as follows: DAGVTQSPTHLIKTRGQQVTLRCSPKSGHDTVSWYQQALGQGPQFIFQYYEEEERQRGNFPDRFSGHQFPNYSSELNVNALLLGDSALYLCASSSKLDRTDTQYFGPGTRLTVL.

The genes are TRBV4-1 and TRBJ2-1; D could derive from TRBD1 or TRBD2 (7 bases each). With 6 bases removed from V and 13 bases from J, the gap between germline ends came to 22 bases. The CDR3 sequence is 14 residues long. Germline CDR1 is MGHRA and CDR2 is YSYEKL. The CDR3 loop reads CASSLTGRGEDQFF. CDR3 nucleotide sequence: TGCGCCAGCAGTCTGACAGGGAGGGGAGAGGACCAGTTCTTC.

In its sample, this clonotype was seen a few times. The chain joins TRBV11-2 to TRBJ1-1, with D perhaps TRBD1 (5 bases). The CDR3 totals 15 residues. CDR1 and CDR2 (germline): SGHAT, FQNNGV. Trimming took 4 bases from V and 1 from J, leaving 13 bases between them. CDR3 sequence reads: CASSSLGLGNTEAFF. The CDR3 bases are TGTGCCAGCAGCTCGTTGGGACTGGGGAACACTGAAGCTTTCTTT.

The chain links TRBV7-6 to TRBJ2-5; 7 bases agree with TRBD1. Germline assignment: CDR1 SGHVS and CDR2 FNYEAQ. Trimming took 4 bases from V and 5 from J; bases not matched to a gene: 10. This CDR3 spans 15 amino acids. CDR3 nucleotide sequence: TGTGCCAGCAGCTCGCAGGGGGACCTGGGGGAGACCCAGTACTTC. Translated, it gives CASSSQGDLGETQYF. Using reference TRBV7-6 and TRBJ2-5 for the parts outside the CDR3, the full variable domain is GAGVSQSPRYKVTKRGQDVALRCDPISGHVSLYWYRQALGQGPEFLTYFNYEAQQDKSGLPNDRFSAERPEGSISTLTIQRTEQRDSAMYRCASSSQGDLGETQYFGPGTRLLVL.

CDR3 protein: CASSRAGIPNEKLFF. The CDR3 nucleotides read TGTGCCAGCAGCAGGGCCGGGATCCCTAATGAAAAACTGTTTTTT. The chain uses TRBV14 and TRBJ1-4; D remains unclear. From germline, CDR1 is SGHDN and CDR2 FVKESK. V lost 5 bases and J 3 bases, leaving 13 bases between the germline ends. The CDR3 is 15 residues long.

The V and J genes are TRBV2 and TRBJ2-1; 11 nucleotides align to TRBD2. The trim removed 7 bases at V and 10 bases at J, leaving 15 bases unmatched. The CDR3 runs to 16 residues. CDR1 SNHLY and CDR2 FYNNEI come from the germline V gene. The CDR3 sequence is CASKGAISGGAEEQFF. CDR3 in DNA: TGTGCCAGCAAGGGGGCCATTAGCGGGGGGGCCGAAGAGCAGTTCTTC.

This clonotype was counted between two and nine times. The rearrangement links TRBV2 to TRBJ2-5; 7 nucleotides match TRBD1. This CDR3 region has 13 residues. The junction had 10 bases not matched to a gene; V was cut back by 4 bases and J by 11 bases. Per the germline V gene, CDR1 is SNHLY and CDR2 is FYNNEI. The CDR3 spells CASSATGFGEQYF. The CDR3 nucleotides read TGTGCCAGCAGTGCGACAGGGTTCGGGGAGCAGTACTTC. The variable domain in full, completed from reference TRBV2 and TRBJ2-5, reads EPEVTQTPSHQVTQMGQEVILRCVPISNHLYFYWYRQILGQKVEFLVSFYNNEISEKSEIFDDQFSVERPDGSNFTLKIRSTKLEDSAMYFCASSATGFGEQYFGPGTRLLVL.